This T cell receptor beta chain was captured in a study of shared clonotypes between healthy human individuals. Study at large: Donors consisted of a couple of women and three men between 18 and 49. The study, taken as a whole, reports: Non-shared clonotypes had lower generation probabilities than clonotypes shared by all four sorted-subset donors. Naive subsets generally exceeded memory subsets in estimated richness.

V was cut by 2 bases and J by 2 bases, with 6 bases left in between. In germline, CDR1 is MNHNY, CDR2 SVGAGI (reference sequence). The CDR3 runs to 13 residues. To note about this clone: Antigen specificity is unknown.

Generated by immunoSEQ multiplex PCR, the TCRdb table keeps only in-frame clones and is missing some. The data contain hundreds of thousands of clones, approximately 95% of them seen just once; the ten biggest clones take up about 0.11%. CD8 cells regarded as naive lacked CD45RO, were positively chosen for CCR7, and omitted terminally differentiated effector memory CD45RA+ cells. The healthy adult donors were HIV-negative and reported no recent acute infections or vaccinations. The receptor's source is a woman aged 25 to 39 in good health. The rearrangement links TRBV6-6 to TRBJ2-5; D gene uncertain. The material sequenced was naive CD8+ T cells sorted from blood. This chain's CDR3 is CASSYGVQETQYF. CDR3 DNA sequence: TGTGCCAGCAGTTACGGCGTACAAGAGACCCAGTACTTC.